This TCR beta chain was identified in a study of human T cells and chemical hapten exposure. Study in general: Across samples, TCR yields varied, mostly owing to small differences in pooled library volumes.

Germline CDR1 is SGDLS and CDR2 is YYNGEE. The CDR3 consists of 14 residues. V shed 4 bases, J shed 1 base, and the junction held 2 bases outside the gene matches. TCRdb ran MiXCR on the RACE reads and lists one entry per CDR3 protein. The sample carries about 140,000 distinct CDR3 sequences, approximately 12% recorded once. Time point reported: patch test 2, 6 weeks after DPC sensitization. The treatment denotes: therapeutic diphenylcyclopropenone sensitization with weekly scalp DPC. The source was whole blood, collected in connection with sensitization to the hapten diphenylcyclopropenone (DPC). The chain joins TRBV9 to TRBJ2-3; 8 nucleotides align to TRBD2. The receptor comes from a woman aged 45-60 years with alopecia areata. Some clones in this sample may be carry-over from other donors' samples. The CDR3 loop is CASSSGSGTDTQYF. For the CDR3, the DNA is TGTGCCAGCAGCAGCGGGAGTGGCACAGATACGCAGTATTTT.